Listed below are T cell receptor beta chains from one sample, sequenced in a study of cytomegalovirus exposure and HLA in healthy donors. TCRdb keeps only in-frame clones here, not all; method: immunoSEQ multiplex PCR. In all, the sample yields roughly 64,000 clones. The sequencing input was PBMCs. The source is a woman under 30 in good health and CMV-seronegative. The CDR3 runs from the conserved cysteine through the conserved F or W. Each record gives: CDR3 protein, CDR3 DNA, J gene, V gene, D gene, CDR3 length. The D gene is left open where the match is weak.

cdr3_aa: CASSSDRSSGANVLTF
cdr3_nt: TGTGCCAGCAGCTCCGACAGAAGCTCTGGGGCCAACGTCCTGACTTTC
j_call: TRBJ2-6
v_call: TRBV9
d_call: -
cdr3_length: 16

cdr3_aa: CASSPTGTGGYYGYTF
cdr3_nt: TGTGCCAGCAGCCCAACCGGGACAGGAGGTTACTATGGCTACACCTTC
j_call: TRBJ1-2
v_call: TRBV11-2
d_call: TRBD1
cdr3_length: 16

cdr3_aa: CASSAVAGPYEQYF
cdr3_nt: TGTGCCAGCAGTGCCGTAGCGGGTCCCTACGAGCAGTACTTC
j_call: TRBJ2-7
v_call: TRBV6-1
d_call: TRBD2
cdr3_length: 14

cdr3_aa: CASSLIPPGQGFNEQFF
cdr3_nt: TGTGCCAGCAGCTTGATCCCTCCGGGACAGGGTTTCAATGAGCAGTTCTTC
j_call: TRBJ2-1
v_call: TRBV9
d_call: TRBD1
cdr3_length: 17

cdr3_aa: CASSLDSGGTEAFF
cdr3_nt: TGTGCCAGCAGCTTAGATTCGGGGGGGACTGAAGCTTTCTTT
j_call: TRBJ1-1
v_call: TRBV11-2
d_call: -
cdr3_length: 14

cdr3_aa: CASSQVETGLDEQYF
cdr3_nt: TGCGCCAGCAGCCAAGTCGAGACAGGTTTGGACGAGCAGTACTTC
j_call: TRBJ2-7
v_call: TRBV4-1
d_call: -
cdr3_length: 15

cdr3_aa: CASSPLRTGEGHTGELFF
cdr3_nt: TGTGCCAGCAGTCCTCTACGTACAGGGGAAGGACACACCGGGGAGCTGTTTTTT
j_call: TRBJ2-2
v_call: TRBV28
d_call: TRBD1
cdr3_length: 18

cdr3_aa: CASRGGNAEAFF
cdr3_nt: TGTGCCAGTAGGGGAGGAAACGCTGAAGCTTTCTTT
j_call: TRBJ1-1
v_call: TRBV19
d_call: -
cdr3_length: 12

cdr3_aa: CASSDYRGSYNSPLHF
cdr3_nt: TGTGCCAGCAGTGATTACAGGGGTTCCTATAATTCACCCCTCCACTTT
j_call: TRBJ1-6
v_call: TRBV6-1
d_call: TRBD1
cdr3_length: 16

cdr3_aa: CASSRSSKETQYF
cdr3_nt: TGTGCCAGTAGTAGGAGTTCAAAAGAGACCCAGTACTTC
j_call: TRBJ2-5
v_call: TRBV19
d_call: -
cdr3_length: 13

cdr3_aa: CASSYRGGGSYYGYTF
cdr3_nt: TGTGCCAGCAGTTACCGGGGCGGGGGCTCTTACTATGGCTACACCTTC
j_call: TRBJ1-2
v_call: TRBV6-5
d_call: -
cdr3_length: 16

cdr3_aa: CASSARDRGIHEQYF
cdr3_nt: TGCGCCAGCAGCGCCCGGGACAGGGGAATCCACGAGCAGTACTTC
j_call: TRBJ2-7
v_call: TRBV5-1
d_call: TRBD1
cdr3_length: 15

cdr3_aa: CASYRGPGRGYTF
cdr3_nt: TGTGCCAGTTACAGGGGGCCCGGACGAGGCTACACCTTC
j_call: TRBJ1-2
v_call: TRBV6-5
d_call: TRBD1
cdr3_length: 13

cdr3_aa: CASSLSSGGAVRETQYF
cdr3_nt: TGCGCCAGCAGCTTGTCCAGCGGGGGGGCGGTACGGGAGACCCAGTACTTC
j_call: TRBJ2-5
v_call: TRBV5-1
d_call: TRBD2
cdr3_length: 17

cdr3_aa: CAWSVLAGGANEQFF
cdr3_nt: TGTGCCTGGAGTGTACTAGCGGGGGGGGCCAATGAGCAGTTCTTC
j_call: TRBJ2-1
v_call: TRBV30
d_call: TRBD2
cdr3_length: 15

cdr3_aa: CASSEGTGHTDTQYF
cdr3_nt: TGTGCCAGCAGTGAGGGGACAGGGCACACAGATACGCAGTATTTT
j_call: TRBJ2-3
v_call: TRBV6-1
d_call: TRBD1
cdr3_length: 15

cdr3_aa: CASNPGFGHQYSNQPQHF
cdr3_nt: TGTGCCAGCAACCCCGGATTCGGACACCAATATAGCAATCAGCCCCAGCATTTT
j_call: TRBJ1-5
v_call: TRBV7-3
d_call: -
cdr3_length: 18

cdr3_aa: CAWSRVSTDTQYF
cdr3_nt: TGTGCCTGGAGCAGGGTAAGCACAGATACGCAGTATTTT
j_call: TRBJ2-3
v_call: TRBV30
d_call: -
cdr3_length: 13

cdr3_aa: CASPREGGVNYGYTF
cdr3_nt: TGTGCCAGCCCGAGGGAGGGGGGTGTAAACTATGGCTACACCTTC
j_call: TRBJ1-2
v_call: TRBV6-1
d_call: -
cdr3_length: 15

cdr3_aa: CASSYDRGETQYF
cdr3_nt: TGTGCCAGCAGTTATGACAGGGGGGAGACCCAGTACTTC
j_call: TRBJ2-5
v_call: TRBV6-6
d_call: TRBD1
cdr3_length: 13

cdr3_aa: CASSPGTSSGETQYF
cdr3_nt: TGTGCCAGCTCACCAGGGACTAGCTCAGGGGAGACCCAGTACTTC
j_call: TRBJ2-5
v_call: TRBV18
d_call: TRBD2
cdr3_length: 15

cdr3_aa: CAWSRLLNTEAFF
cdr3_nt: TGTGCCTGGAGTCGACTCCTGAACACTGAAGCTTTCTTT
j_call: TRBJ1-1
v_call: TRBV30
d_call: -
cdr3_length: 13